A selection of T cell receptor beta chains follows, all from one sample in a study of T cell changes during pregnancy in multiple sclerosis. Assay: immunoSEQ multiplex PCR; the TCRdb copy retains only in-frame clones and omits some. Of tens of thousands of clones detected, over 75% appear once; the ten largest clones hold more than 0.95%. The sample was CD4+ T cells from peripheral blood mononuclear cells, taken before pregnancy. These receptors were obtained from a female donor with multiple sclerosis, enrolled in a pregnancy study. The CDR3 runs from the conserved cysteine through the conserved F or W. The D gene is left open where the match is weak. The size entry is marked missing in some rows and otherwise reads once, few, many or a size class.

>TRBD1|TRBJ2-7|TRBV10-2|NA
TGCGCCAGCAGGAGACAGGGTAACTCCTACGAGCAGTACTTC
CASRRQGNSYEQYF
>TRBD1|TRBJ1-1|TRBV9|NA
TGTGCCAGCAGCACTACAGGGGGCAAAAAGAACACTGAAGCTTTCTTT
CASSTTGGKKNTEAFF
>NA|TRBJ2-5|TRBV27|few
TGTGCCAGCAGTAAACAAGGGACTGTACAAGAGACCCAGTACTTC
CASSKQGTVQETQYF
>NA|TRBJ2-2|TRBV4-2|NA
TGTGCCAGCAGCCAAGATCGGGTCCGGCAGACGAACACCGGGGAGCTGTTTTTT
CASSQDRVRQTNTGELFF
>TRBD2|TRBJ2-2|TRBV9|few
TGTGCCAGCAGCGTAGCGCCTAGCGGGAGCGGCACCGGGGAGCTGTTTTTT
CASSVAPSGSGTGELFF
>NA|TRBJ1-4|TRBV30|NA
TGTGCCTGGTTAGGGGGTTCGGGTGAAAAACTGTTTTTT
CAWLGGSGEKLFF
>NA|TRBJ1-1|TRBV6-5|once
TGTGCCAGCAGGGTTTGGCAGGCGAACACTGAAGCTTTCTTT
CASRVWQANTEAFF
>NA|TRBJ1-1|TRBV6-5|once
TGTGCCAGCCGAGGGAGGGGTAGGACTGAAGCTTTCTTT
CASRGRGRTEAFF
>TRBD2|TRBJ2-1|TRBV6-5|NA
TGTGCCAGCAGTCCCACTAGCGATTTGTATGAGCAGTTCTTC
CASSPTSDLYEQFF
>NA|TRBJ1-1|TRBV18|NA
TGTGCCAGCTCACTAGGGGCGGCGGGGCAGACTGAAGCTTTCTTT
CASSLGAAGQTEAFF
>NA|TRBJ1-2|TRBV6-1|few
TGTGCCAGCAGTCAGGGACTCTATGGCTACACCTTC
CASSQGLYGYTF
>TRBD2|TRBJ2-1|TRBV6-1|NA
TGTGCCAGCAGGGCCGGGACTAGCGTTCGTGAGCAGTTCTTC
CASRAGTSVREQFF
>NA|TRBJ2-6|TRBV11-2|NA
TGTGCCAGCAGCTTAGAAAATTACTCTGGGGCCAACGTCCTGACTTTC
CASSLENYSGANVLTF
>NA|TRBJ2-3|TRBV7-3|few
TGTGCCAGCAGCTCGAGAAGCGGATATACGCAGTATTTT
CASSSRSGYTQYF
>TRBD2|TRBJ2-5|TRBV5-1|NA
TGCGCCAGCAGCTCCCAGATGAGGGAGGGCCAGGGGACCCAGTACTTC
CASSSQMREGQGTQYF
>TRBD1|TRBJ1-5|TRBV2|NA
TGTGCCAGCTGGGACAGGGACCAGCCCCAGCATTTT
CASWDRDQPQHF
>NA|TRBJ1-1|TRBV4-1|NA
TGCGCCAGCAGCCAAGATCAGGGCACCTACTCTGAAGCTTTCTTT
CASSQDQGTYSEAFF
>NA|TRBJ1-5|TRBV4-2|NA
TGTGCCAGCAGCCGAGGAACGAGCAATCAGCCCCAGCATTTT
CASSRGTSNQPQHF
>TRBD2|TRBJ2-3|TRBV27|once
TGTGCCAGCACCCGACTAGCGGGAGTGAATACAGATACGCAGTATTTT
CASTRLAGVNTDTQYF
>NA|TRBJ1-3|TRBV25-1|NA
TGTGCCAGCAGTGGCAGGGATCCTGGAAACACCATATATTTT
CASSGRDPGNTIYF
>NA|TRBJ2-1|TRBV7-7|NA
TGTGCTAGCAGCACGGACAGAACCAATGAGCAGTTCTTC
CASSTDRTNEQFF
>TRBD2|TRBJ2-1|TRBV10-3|once
TGTGCCATCAGTGAGTCGAGGGGTCTAGCGGAGCGTCACAATGAGCAGTTCTTC
CAISESRGLAERHNEQFF
>TRBD2|TRBJ2-3|TRBV2|NA
TGTGCCAGCAGATGGACTAGCGGGAGGCCAGATACGCAGTATTTT
CASRWTSGRPDTQYF
>TRBD1|TRBJ1-1|TRBV2|NA
TGTGCCAGCATCGTCCCCGGACAGGGAGTATACGGCACTGAAGCTTTCTTT
CASIVPGQGVYGTEAFF
>NA|TRBJ2-3|TRBV4-3|NA
TGCGCCAGCAGCCGATACAGGGCTAGCACAGATACGCAGTATTTT
CASSRYRASTDTQYF
>NA|TRBJ1-5|TRBV9|NA
TGTGCCAGCAGCGTAATCCCCAATCAGGTGAGCAATCAGCCCCAGCATTTT
CASSVIPNQVSNQPQHF
>TRBD1|TRBJ1-2|TRBV6-5|NA
TGTGCCAGCAGTCGACAGGGAAAAGTGCCTGGCTACACCTTC
CASSRQGKVPGYTF
>TRBD1|TRBJ1-2|TRBV9|NA
TGTGCCAGCAGCCGTCAGCCACAGGGGGATGGCTACACCTTC
CASSRQPQGDGYTF
>NA|TRBJ2-5|TRBV4-2|NA
TGTGCCAGCAGCCAAGAAGAAGGCAGGGCCTACTTC
CASSQEEGRAYF
>NA|TRBJ2-7|TRBV19|NA
TGTGCCAGTAGTATAGGCCCCTGGCAGGCCACCTACGAGCAGTACTTC
CASSIGPWQATYEQYF
>TRBD2|TRBJ2-3|TRBV7-7|NA
TGTGCTAGCAGCTTGGGGACTAGCGGGAGTACAGATACGCAGTATTTT
CASSLGTSGSTDTQYF
>NA|TRBJ1-1|TRBV2|NA
TGTGCCAGCAAAGCAAGTTGGAGCACTGAAGCTTTCTTT
CASKASWSTEAFF
>NA|TRBJ2-7|TRBV6-1|NA
TGTGCCAGCAGTGATCGGCGGGACTCACTGGGAGAGTACTTC
CASSDRRDSLGEYF
>TRBD2|TRBJ2-3|TRBV10-1|NA
TGCGCCAGCAGTGAGCCTGGACTAGCGTCAGATACGCAGTATTTT
CASSEPGLASDTQYF
>NA|TRBJ1-2|TRBV19|few
TGTGCCATCCACCTGTGGCTAGATGGCTACACCTTC
CAIHLWLDGYTF
>TRBD1|TRBJ1-2|TRBV19|NA
TGTGCCAGTAGCCTACAGGGGGCAGATTATGGCTACACCTTC
CASSLQGADYGYTF
>TRBD2|TRBJ2-7|TRBV27|NA
TGTGCCAGCAGCCTAGCGGGGGGTATCGAGCAGTACTTC
CASSLAGGIEQYF
>NA|TRBJ2-2|TRBV7-9|NA
TGTGCCAGCAGCTTAGCCGGCAGGGTTCGAAGCACCGGGGAGCTGTTTTTT
CASSLAGRVRSTGELFF
>NA|TRBJ2-7|TRBV15|NA
TGTGCCACCAGCAGAGGGGGCTACGAGCAGTACTTC
CATSRGGYEQYF
>NA|TRBJ2-1|TRBV9|few
TGTGCCAGCAGCCTACGGGACTCCCTCTCTGAGCAGTTCTTC
CASSLRDSLSEQFF
>TRBD2|TRBJ2-1|TRBV5-6|NA
TGTGCCAGCAGCTTGGTGGTAGCGGGAGGCTATGAGCAGTTCTTC
CASSLVVAGGYEQFF
>NA|TRBJ1-1|TRBV18|few
TGTGCCAGCTCAGTAGCCCGAACAGGGACGAACACTGAAGCTTTCTTT
CASSVARTGTNTEAFF
>TRBD2|TRBJ2-1|TRBV9|once
TGTGCCACCAGCTCCGGGACTAGTGTCTACAATGAGCAGTTCTTC
CATSSGTSVYNEQFF
>TRBD2|TRBJ2-1|TRBV4-2|NA
TGTGCCAGCAGCCGGACTAGCGGGAGTCAATATGAGCAGTTCTTC
CASSRTSGSQYEQFF
>TRBD1|TRBJ2-3|TRBV2|few
TGTGCCAGCAGCCCGAGGACAGGGGGTTTTCGAACAGATACGCAGTATTTT
CASSPRTGGFRTDTQYF
>TRBD2|TRBJ2-7|TRBV19|few
TGTGCCAGTAGTCCAGGGGGACTAGCTTCGGCCGGGCAGTACTTC
CASSPGGLASAGQYF
>NA|TRBJ1-5|TRBV9|NA
TGTGCCAGCAGCGTGGGGGCGGTTCAGCCCCAGCATTTT
CASSVGAVQPQHF
>NA|TRBJ2-5|TRBV5-1|NA
TGCGCCAGCAGCTTGTCTAGCAGCGTCGAGACCCAGTACTTC
CASSLSSSVETQYF
>TRBD1|TRBJ1-1|TRBV19|NA
TGTGCCAGTAGTGCGACCGGGACAGGGGAGGAAGCTTTCTTT
CASSATGTGEEAFF
>TRBD2|TRBJ2-1|TRBV9|once
TGTGCCAGCAGACCCCGGGACTATTCCAATGAGCAGTTCTTC
CASRPRDYSNEQFF
>NA|TRBJ2-7|TRBV30|NA
TGTGCCTGGAGCCCGGGACTTAAATACTCCTACGAGCAGTACTTC
CAWSPGLKYSYEQYF
>NA|TRBJ2-5|TRBV7-3|NA
TGTGCCAGCAGCTTAAGTGGCCGACAAGAGACCCAGTACTTC
CASSLSGRQETQYF
>TRBD2|TRBJ2-7|TRBV6-1|NA
TGTGCCAGCAGTGTCGGGACAGGGGGACTAGCGGGAACCTACGAGCAGTACTTC
CASSVGTGGLAGTYEQYF
>TRBD1|TRBJ2-3|TRBV5-1|NA
TGCGCCAGCAGCCGGGGACAGGAGACAGATACGCAGTATTTT
CASSRGQETDTQYF
>NA|TRBJ2-7|TRBV6-5|NA
TGTGCCAGCAGTTACGCCGACAGTTCCTACGAGCAGTACTTC
CASSYADSSYEQYF
>TRBD2|TRBJ2-5|TRBV9|NA
TGTGCCAGCAGCGTAGGGACTAGCTTGGAGACCCAGTACTTC
CASSVGTSLETQYF
>TRBD1|TRBJ2-5|TRBV27|NA
TGTGCCAGCAGTTACGGCAGGGGGCTTGGGGAGACCCAGTACTTC
CASSYGRGLGETQYF
>TRBD1|TRBJ2-2|TRBV28|NA
TGTGCCAGCACCACGGGACAGGGAGTGGAAACCGGGGAGCTGTTTTTT
CASTTGQGVETGELFF